One T cell receptor (beta chain) is described in this entry. Its antigen is unknown. The data were obtained in a study of T cell responses to AZD1222 COVID-19 vaccine. The germline V gene has CDR1 MNHEY and CDR2 SVGEGT. V gave up 4 bases and J gave up 4 bases, with 10 bases separating them. The CDR3 covers 14 residues. Study-wide findings and caveats: With dominance at 160-218 and 743-854, vaccine-associated CD4 TCRs spanned spike. When two AZD1222 doses had been given, Spike-specific TCR breadth and depth rose. Repertoire sampling happened only post peak T cell response.

The protocol was immunoSEQ multiplex PCR, while the TCRdb copy is restricted to in-frame clones and leaves out a portion. The table includes 200,000 to 250,000 clones, roughly 91% detected once. The sequence was collected from an adult in good health. Material: peripheral blood, obtained on day 0 of MenACWY control vaccination. This sequence joins TRBV6-2 or TRBV6-3 and TRBJ1-4; D is undetermined. The CDR3, as DNA: TGTGCCAGCAGTTCCGGACGGAGTAATGAAAAACTGTTTTTT. Its translation: CASSSGRSNEKLFF.